This T cell receptor beta chain was identified during a study of OX40 agonist ivuxolimab in advanced cancers. Study at large: Dose-escalation cases comprised hepatocellular carcinoma, melanoma, renal cell or head and neck cancer.

Study findings and constraints: Partial responders treated at 0.1-3.0 mg/kg exhibited clonal expansion among the lowest measured.

The repertoire was sequenced with immunoSEQ multiplex PCR; TCRdb's copy has only in-frame clones and lacks some. The sample lists around 58,000 clones; 80% to 90% were seen once. CDR1 SGHRS and CDR2 YFSETQ come from the germline V gene. There are 13 residues in the CDR3. The J segment lost 6 bases and the V segment lost 4 bases, leaving 6 bases of the junction unmatched. Note on this clone: Its antigen is still unknown.

This clonotype was obtained from an adult with an advanced solid tumor such as melanoma, head and neck, liver or kidney cancer. The chain combines TRBV5-1 with TRBJ2-7; 8 bases match TRBD2. The sequencing here drew on CD4+ or CD8+ T cells sorted from blood, taken in a trial of the OX40 agonist ivuxolimab. The CDR3 DNA reads TGCGCCAGCAGCCCGGGGGGGGGTGGCGAGCAGTACTTC. Its translation: CASSPGGGGEQYF.